This passage covers 29 T cell receptor beta chains from one sample sequenced in a study of blood T cell repertoires in COVID-19. Repertoires were generated with immunoSEQ multiplex PCR, while TCRdb's copy carries only in-frame clones and drops some. This sample yields roughly 100,000 clones, of which roughly nine tenths are seen a single time; about a sixth belongs to the top ten. The sample taken for sequencing was peripheral blood. Source of these receptors: a woman of 80 years or more in a cohort sampled during active COVID-19.

The chain combines TRBV11-2 with TRBJ1-6, with 10 bases aligning to TRBD1. Looked up from germline, CDR1 is SGHAT and CDR2 is FQNNGV. Trimming at V came to 5 bases and at J to 7 bases, leaving 5 bases not matched to a gene. CDR3 size: 15 residues. The CDR3 here is CASSPRQGANSPLHF. CDR3 DNA: TGTGCCAGCAGCCCCAGACAGGGGGCCAATTCACCCCTCCACTTT.

The chain uses TRBV6-1 and TRBJ2-1, with D tentatively TRBD1 (6 bases). The CDR3 contains 13 residues. V was trimmed by 2 bases and J by 10 bases, leaving 12 bases between them. Germline CDR1 reads MNHNS; CDR2 reads SASEGT. The CDR3 here is CASSELGAGEQFF. Written as DNA, the CDR3 is TGTGCCAGCAGTGAACTGGGGGCTGGGGAGCAGTTCTTC.

The rearrangement joins TRBV7-2 to TRBJ2-7; 13 bases agree with TRBD2. Germline V CDR1 and CDR2: SGHTA, FQGNSA. V shed 5 bases, J shed 3 bases, and the junction held 4 bases outside the gene matches. The CDR3 is 15 amino acids. Written as DNA, the CDR3 is TGTGCCAGCAGCCCGGGACTAGCGGGACACTACGAGCAGTACTTC. It translates to CASSPGLAGHYEQYF.

The rearrangement links TRBV7-2 to TRBJ1-1; no reliable D call. The CDR3 totals 16 residues. The V and J ends lost 1 base and 2 bases respectively, with 14 bases between them. The germline CDR1 and CDR2 sequences are SGHTA and FQGNSA. This chain's CDR3 is CASSLVWGGFNTEAFF. In DNA form, the CDR3 reads TGTGCCAGCAGCTTAGTGTGGGGAGGTTTTAACACTGAAGCTTTCTTT.

The rearrangement joins TRBV9 to TRBJ1-2; 10 bases agree with TRBD1. Germline CDR1 reads SGDLS; CDR2 reads YYNGEE. V gave up 4 bases and J gave up 1 base; unmatched junction bases: 4. The CDR3 extends over 15 amino acids. CDR3 sequence (DNA): TGTGCCAGCAGCCCAAGGACAGGGGGTAACTATGGCTACACCTTC. Protein sequence: CASSPRTGGNYGYTF.

The chain uses TRBV28 and TRBJ1-2, with D possibly matching TRBD1 (5 bases). The V end was cut by 6 bases, the J end by 4 bases, with 18 bases between. The germline V gene has CDR1 MDHEN and CDR2 SYDVKM. This CDR3 is 15 amino acids long. The DNA of the CDR3 is TGTGCCAGCAGACCCCGGGGGGAGAAAGGCTATGGCTACACCTTC. Translated: CASRPRGEKGYGYTF.

The chain carries TRBV28 and TRBJ2-7; 10 nucleotides align to TRBD2. Losses at the gene ends were 9 bases for V and 3 bases for J; bases not matched to a gene: 5. The CDR3 covers 13 residues. The V gene's germline CDR1 is MDHEN and CDR2 SYDVKM. This CDR3 reads CASEAGGLYEQYF. The CDR3 region has the DNA TGTGCCAGTGAAGCGGGAGGGCTCTACGAGCAGTACTTC.

The genes are TRBV5-1 and TRBJ2-1; 9 nucleotides align to TRBD2. Germline V gives CDR1 SGHRS, CDR2 YFSETQ. V trimming: 0 bases; J trimming: 3 bases; junction bases outside the gene matches: 13. The CDR3 runs to 19 residues. CDR3 in amino acids: CASSLGLAEEKNFYNEQFF. CDR3 DNA: TGCGCCAGCAGCTTGGGACTAGCGGAGGAAAAAAACTTCTACAATGAGCAGTTCTTC.

This chain links TRBV12-3 or TRBV12-4 with TRBJ2-2; D not resolved. CDR3 size: 13 residues. V was shortened by 6 bases and J by 6 bases, with 11 bases between the two germline ends. As DNA, the CDR3 is TGTGCCAGCAGCCCCCTTGTGTCCGGGGAGCTGTTTTTT. Translation gives CASSPLVSGELFF.

This clone showed up just once. The chain uses TRBV2 and TRBJ2-7, with no clear D. The CDR3 runs 16 residues. V was clipped by 6 bases and J by 1 base, with 19 bases between them. Per the germline V gene, CDR1 is SNHLY and CDR2 is FYNNEI. As DNA, the CDR3 is TGTGCCAGCAGGATAGCCTGGGTTGATATTTCCTACGAGCAGTACTTC. Translating gives CASRIAWVDISYEQYF.

J is TRBJ2-7 and V is TRBV9; TRBD1 matches at 9 bases. The CDR3 runs to 12 residues. Losses at the gene ends were 4 bases for V and 5 bases for J; bases not matched to a gene: 1. Germline-derived CDR1 and CDR2 are SGDLS and YYNGEE. CDR3 sequence (DNA): TGTGCCAGCAGCCGGGACAGGGACGAGCAGTACTTC. It translates to CASSRDRDEQYF.

J is TRBJ2-7 and V is TRBV28; 10 bases line up with TRBD2. Unmatched junction bases numbered 10, after V lost 6 bases and J lost 2 bases. Germline V gene data show CDR1 as MDHEN and CDR2 as SYDVKM. This CDR3 has 16 amino acids. The CDR3 loop reads CASSSSGLAETYEQYF. CDR3 DNA: TGTGCCAGCAGCTCTTCAGGACTAGCGGAGACCTACGAGCAGTACTTC. The full variable domain, rest sourced from reference TRBV28 and TRBJ2-7, is DVKVTQSSRYLVKRTGEKVFLECVQDMDHENMFWYRQDPGLGLRLIYFSYDVKMKEKGDIPEGYSVSREKKERFSLILESASTNQTSMYLCASSSSGLAETYEQYFGPGTRLTVT.

CDR3 sequence: CARDQRDSPYEQYF. The CDR3 nucleotides are TGTGCCAGAGACCAACGGGACAGCCCCTACGAGCAGTACTTC. V gene TRBV19 combines with J gene TRBJ2-7, with 7 nucleotides matching TRBD1. CDR1 is LNHDA and CDR2 is SQIVND in the germline V gene (reference sequence). V dropped 9 bases and J dropped 2; count of bases not matched to a gene: 10. The CDR3 spans 14 residues.

The CDR3 protein is CATSRGGEGNGNTIYF. The CDR3 DNA follows: TGTGCCACCAGCAGAGGAGGGGAGGGGAACGGAAACACCATATATTTT. V usage is TRBV15 and J usage is TRBJ1-3; TRBD1 might be the D (5 bases). Germline V gives CDR1 LNHNV, CDR2 YYDKDF (reference sequence). Trimming took off 1 base at V and 4 bases at J, with 14 bases between the two ends. The CDR3 is 16 residues long.

The chain couples TRBV7-3 to TRBJ2-7; D gene unclear. V was cut by 4 bases and J by 2 bases, with 9 bases left in between. The CDR3 runs 13 residues. Germline V lookup: CDR1 SGHTA, CDR2 FQGTGA. This CDR3 reads CASSSQGAYEQYF. CDR3 nucleotides: TGTGCCAGCAGCTCCCAAGGAGCCTACGAGCAGTACTTC.

This clone occurred once. One end of the junction does not line up with germline, which may come from a read error. This chain joins TRBV7-9 and TRBJ2-2; D possibly corresponds to TRBD1 (6 bases). In germline, CDR1 is SEHNR, CDR2 FQNEAQ (reference sequence). The CDR3 length is 14 residues. The CDR3 loop reads CASSIATGTGELFF. CDR3 in DNA: TGTGCCAGCAGCATAGCTACAGGGACCGGGGAGCTGTTTTTT.

The chain employs TRBV25-1 and TRBJ2-7; 8 nucleotides match TRBD1. Germline lookup yields CDR1 MGHDK and CDR2 SYGVNS. The CDR3 runs to 14 residues. With V trimmed by 6 bases and J by 4 bases, 8 bases remained unmatched. As DNA, the CDR3 is TGTGCCAGCAGGGACCGGACAGGGATTTACGAGCAGTACTTC. Translated: CASRDRTGIYEQYF.

A few counts support this clone. The gene calls are TRBV6-2 or TRBV6-3 and TRBJ2-3; TRBD2 might be the D (6 bases). Germline CDR1 is MNHEY and CDR2 is SVGEGT. The CDR3 sequence is 16 residues long. The germline V and J ends were trimmed by 0 bases and 6 bases, with 16 bases remaining between them. In nucleotides, the CDR3 is TGTGCCAGCAGTTACTCGAGGGACTCGAGGGGTGATACGCAGTATTTT. It encodes CASSYSRDSRGDTQYF.

V gene TRBV7-9 combines with J gene TRBJ2-5; D may be TRBD1 (5 bases). V shed 2 bases and J shed 2 bases, with 9 bases lying between them. The CDR3 length is 14 residues. Germline lookup yields CDR1 SEHNR and CDR2 FQNEAQ (reference sequence). CDR3 loop: CASSLSGAQETQYF. In DNA form, the CDR3 reads TGTGCCAGCAGCTTAAGTGGGGCACAAGAGACCCAGTACTTC.

The table lists this clone with a count of one. This sequence joins TRBV4-2 and TRBJ2-3, with TRBD2 matching over 13 bases. The CDR3 is 17 amino acids. Germline values: CDR1 LGHNA, CDR2 YNFKEQ. The trim removed 1 base at V and 2 bases at J, leaving 3 bases unmatched. In DNA form, the CDR3 reads TGTGCCAGCAGCCAAGTTGGACTAGCGGGGGTCACAGATACGCAGTATTTT. Translated: CASSQVGLAGVTDTQYF.

V usage is TRBV27 and J usage is TRBJ2-1, with 9 nucleotides matching TRBD2. Germline trimming cut 6 bases from V and 7 bases from J; bases unmatched to any gene: 7. The V gene's germline CDR1 is MNHEY and CDR2 SMNVEV (reference sequence). The CDR3 is 14 amino acids. The CDR3 loop reads CASRLIAGVNEQFF. CDR3 sequence (DNA): TGTGCCAGCAGATTGATAGCGGGAGTGAATGAGCAGTTCTTC.

This rearrangement joins TRBV7-9 to TRBJ2-2, with D possibly being TRBD2 (5 bases). V gave up 5 bases and J gave up 6 bases, with 13 bases separating them. Germline V gene data show CDR1 as SEHNR and CDR2 as FQNEAQ (reference sequence). CDR3 length equals 14 residues. CDR3 in amino acids: CASSRRLGAGELFF. DNA of the CDR3: TGTGCCAGCAGCCGAAGGCTCGGGGCCGGGGAGCTGTTTTTT.

The chain recombines TRBV6-5 with TRBJ1-1; D call uncertain. CDR1 and CDR2 from the germline V gene are MNHEY and SVGAGI. The V and J ends lost 7 bases and 6 bases respectively, with 18 bases between them. There are 14 residues in the CDR3. The CDR3 reads CASIIGDGRAEAFF. The CDR3 DNA is TGTGCCAGCATTATTGGGGATGGGAGAGCTGAAGCTTTCTTT.

Only one count was recorded for this clone. The chain couples TRBV9 to TRBJ2-1; 9 nucleotides match TRBD2. This CDR3 is 14 amino acids long. Trimming cost V 5 bases and J 10 bases; bases outside gene matches: 10. Germline V CDR1 and CDR2: SGDLS, YYNGEE. CDR3 bases: TGTGCCAGCAGGGAGACTAGCGGTGCGGGAGAGCAGTTCTTC. It codes for CASRETSGAGEQFF. Complete variable domain (other parts from reference TRBV9 and TRBJ2-1): DSGVTQTPKHLITATGQRVTLRCSPRSGDLSVYWYQQSLDQGLQFLIQYYNGEERAKGNILERFSAQQFPDLHSELNLSSLELGDSALYFCASRETSGAGEQFFGPGTRLTVL.

The gene calls are TRBV3-1 (or the pseudogene TRBV3-2) and TRBJ2-5; 12 bases align to TRBD2. The V gene's germline CDR1 is LGHDT and CDR2 YNNKEL (reference sequence). The CDR3 runs 18 residues. V lost 5 bases and J lost 1; bases outside the gene matches: 11. CDR3: CASSSRLAGAPSQETQYF. CDR3 DNA: TGTGCCAGCAGCTCCCGACTAGCGGGAGCCCCCAGCCAAGAGACCCAGTACTTC.

The gene calls are TRBV19 and TRBJ2-3; possible D gene TRBD1, 5 bases. The CDR3 covers 13 residues. CDR1 is LNHDA and CDR2 is SQIVND in the germline V gene (reference sequence). Trimming took 5 bases from V and 4 from J, leaving 10 bases between them. CDR3 in amino acids: CASSGALADTQYF. In DNA, the CDR3 is TGTGCCAGTAGTGGGGCGCTTGCAGATACGCAGTATTTT.

This clone was seen once. The chain links TRBV10-1 to TRBJ2-3; 9 nucleotides line up with TRBD2. Germline V gene data show CDR1 as WNHNN and CDR2 as SYGVQD (reference sequence). This CDR3 is 16 amino acids long. V gave up 0 bases and J gave up 6 bases; unmatched junction bases: 7. CDR3 sequence reads: CASSESSGGRSDTQYF. The CDR3 coding sequence is TGCGCCAGCAGTGAGTCGAGCGGGGGGCGGTCGGATACGCAGTATTTT.

The chain is built from TRBV6-5 and TRBJ2-1, with 8 positions matching TRBD2. The CDR3 is made up of 15 amino acids. The J segment lost 4 bases and the V segment lost 10 bases, leaving 12 bases of the junction unmatched. Germline CDR1 is MNHEY and CDR2 is SVGAGI. The CDR3 reads CATTFSGESYNEQFF. CDR3 DNA: TGTGCCACCACCTTTAGCGGGGAATCGTACAATGAGCAGTTCTTC.

This clone was counted once. The gene calls are TRBV12-5 and TRBJ1-5, with D possibly being TRBD1 (5 bases). This CDR3 has 15 residues. Trimming took off 5 bases at V and 0 bases at J, with 11 bases between the two ends. Germline V lookup: CDR1 LGHNT, CDR2 FRNRAP. This CDR3 is CASGLGLNSNQPQHF. CDR3 DNA: TGTGCTAGTGGTCTGGGACTGAATAGCAATCAGCCCCAGCATTTT.